Listed here is a single TCR beta chain. Its cognate antigen is unknown. The data derive from a study of cytomegalovirus exposure and HLA in healthy donors. Overall study results and limits: Highly shared sequence variants in one cluster were likely a sequencing artifact.

Vbeta (60) and Jbeta (13) primers were used in the PCR. This table comes from immunoSEQ multiplex PCR, and its TCRdb copy is limited to in-frame clones, with some not included. Here the sample spans over 200,000 clones, approximately 81% being singletons. V was cut by 6 bases and J by 7 bases, with 16 bases left in between. The CDR3 has 14 amino acids. In germline, CDR1 is SGHAT, CDR2 FQNNGV. Source material: PBMCs. This chain links TRBV11-2 with TRBJ2-1; D perhaps matches TRBD2 (6 bases). This sequence was found in a human donor in good health. CDR3 sequence reads: CASSQTGGWNEQFF. CDR3 DNA sequence: TGTGCCAGCAGTCAGACCGGGGGTTGGAATGAGCAGTTCTTC.